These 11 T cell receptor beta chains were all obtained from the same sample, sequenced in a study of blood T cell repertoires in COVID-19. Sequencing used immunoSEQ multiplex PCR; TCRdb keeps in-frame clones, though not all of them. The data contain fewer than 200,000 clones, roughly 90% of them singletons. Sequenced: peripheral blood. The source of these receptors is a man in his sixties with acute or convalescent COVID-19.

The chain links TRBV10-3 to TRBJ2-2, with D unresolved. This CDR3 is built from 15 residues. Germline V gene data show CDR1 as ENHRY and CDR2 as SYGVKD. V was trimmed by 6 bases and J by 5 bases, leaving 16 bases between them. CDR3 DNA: TGTGCCATCAGCCCCGAGAGCCCCGTGACCGGGGAGCTGTTTTTT. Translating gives CAISPESPVTGELFF.

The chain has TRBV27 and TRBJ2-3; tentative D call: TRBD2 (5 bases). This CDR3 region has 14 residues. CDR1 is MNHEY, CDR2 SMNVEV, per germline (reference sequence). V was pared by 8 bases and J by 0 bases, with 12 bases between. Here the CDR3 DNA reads TGTGCCAGCCTTAGTCGGGAAAGCACAGATACGCAGTATTTT. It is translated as CASLSRESTDTQYF.

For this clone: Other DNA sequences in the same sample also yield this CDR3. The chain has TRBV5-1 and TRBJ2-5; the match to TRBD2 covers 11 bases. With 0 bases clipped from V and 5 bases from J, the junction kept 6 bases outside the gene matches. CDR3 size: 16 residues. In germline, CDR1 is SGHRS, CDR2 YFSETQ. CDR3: CASSLGLAGGQETQYF. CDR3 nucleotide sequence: TGCGCCAGCAGCTTGGGTCTAGCGGGGGGTCAGGAGACCCAGTACTTC. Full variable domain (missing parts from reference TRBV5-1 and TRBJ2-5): KAGVTQTPRYLIKTRGQQVTLSCSPISGHRSVSWYQQTPGQGLQFLFEYFSETQRNKGNFPGRFSGRQFSNSRSEMNVSTLELGDSALYLCASSLGLAGGQETQYFGPGTRLLVL.

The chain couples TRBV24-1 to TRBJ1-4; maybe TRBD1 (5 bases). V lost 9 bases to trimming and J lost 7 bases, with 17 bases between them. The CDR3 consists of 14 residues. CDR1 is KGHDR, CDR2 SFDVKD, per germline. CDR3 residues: CATSSGGQGEKLFF. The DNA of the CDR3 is TGTGCCACCTCCTCGGGAGGGCAGGGTGAAAAACTGTTTTTT.

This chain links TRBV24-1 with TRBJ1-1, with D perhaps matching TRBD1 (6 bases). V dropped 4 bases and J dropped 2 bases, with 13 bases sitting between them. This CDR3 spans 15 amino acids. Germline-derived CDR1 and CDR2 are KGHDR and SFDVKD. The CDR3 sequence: CATSDAGAKNTEAFF. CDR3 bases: TGTGCCACCAGTGACGCAGGGGCGAAAAACACTGAAGCTTTCTTT.

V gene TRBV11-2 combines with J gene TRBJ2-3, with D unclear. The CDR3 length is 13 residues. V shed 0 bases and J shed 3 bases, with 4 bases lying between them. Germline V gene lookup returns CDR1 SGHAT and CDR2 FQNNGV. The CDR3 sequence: CASSLDRTDTQYF. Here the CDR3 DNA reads TGTGCCAGCAGCTTAGATCGGACAGATACGCAGTATTTT.

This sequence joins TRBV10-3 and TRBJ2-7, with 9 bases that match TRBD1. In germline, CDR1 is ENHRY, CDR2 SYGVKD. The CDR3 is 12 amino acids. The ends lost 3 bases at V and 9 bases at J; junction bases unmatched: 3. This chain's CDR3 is CAISETGGGQYV. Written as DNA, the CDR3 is TGTGCCATCAGTGAAACAGGGGGCGGGCAGTACGTC.

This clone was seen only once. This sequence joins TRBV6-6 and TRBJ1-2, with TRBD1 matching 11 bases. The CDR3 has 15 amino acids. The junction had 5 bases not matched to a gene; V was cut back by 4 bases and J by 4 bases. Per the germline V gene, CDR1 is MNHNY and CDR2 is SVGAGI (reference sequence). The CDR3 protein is CASSSGQGAGYGYTF. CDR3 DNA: TGTGCCAGCAGTTCCGGACAGGGGGCAGGCTATGGCTACACCTTC.

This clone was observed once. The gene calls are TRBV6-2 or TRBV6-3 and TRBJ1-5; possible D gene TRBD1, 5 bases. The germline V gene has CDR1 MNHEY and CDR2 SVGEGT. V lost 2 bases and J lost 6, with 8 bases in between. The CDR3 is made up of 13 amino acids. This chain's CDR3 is CASSYGRVQPQHF. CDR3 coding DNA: TGTGCCAGCAGTTACGGCAGGGTTCAGCCCCAGCATTTT.

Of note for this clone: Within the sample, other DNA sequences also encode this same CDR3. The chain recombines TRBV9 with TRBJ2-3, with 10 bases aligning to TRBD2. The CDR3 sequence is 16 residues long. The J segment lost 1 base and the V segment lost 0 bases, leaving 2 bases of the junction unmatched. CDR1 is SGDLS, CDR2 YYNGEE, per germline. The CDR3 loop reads CASSVGLAGGTDTQYF. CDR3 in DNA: TGTGCCAGCAGCGTAGGGCTAGCGGGGGGCACAGATACGCAGTATTTT.

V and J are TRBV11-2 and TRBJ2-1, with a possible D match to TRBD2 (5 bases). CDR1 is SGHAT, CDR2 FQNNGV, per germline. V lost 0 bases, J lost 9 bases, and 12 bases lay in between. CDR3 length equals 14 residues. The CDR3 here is CASSLERRGLEQFF. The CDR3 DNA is TGTGCCAGCAGCTTAGAGAGACGCGGGCTTGAGCAGTTCTTC.